This TCR beta chain was found in a study of blood T cells in healthy people across ages. Study observations and caveats: Any changes in expanded clonotypes were possibly confounded, as donor CMV status remained unknown.

CDR1 is MNHEY, CDR2 SVGAGI, per germline. V was clipped by 2 bases and J by 4 bases, with 11 bases between them. This CDR3 spans 14 amino acids. In this sample, this clonotype turned up a few times. Its antigen is not known. Sample-barcoded 5' priming and a J-beta primer mix drove a second PCR of about 6 to 11 cycles. TCRdb reanalysed the 5' RACE reads using MiXCR and keeps one entry per CDR3 protein. The sample includes 700,000 to 900,000 distinct CDR3 sequences, roughly 53% of them seen just once. J is TRBJ1-2 and V is TRBV6-5; weak D call: TRBD1 (5 bases). Sequencing was performed on blood. This receptor was obtained from a man older than 75 in good health. The CDR3 loop is CASSYRQPGYGYTF. The CDR3 nucleotides read TGTGCCAGCAGTTACCGACAGCCCGGCTATGGCTACACCTTC.